This entry concerns a single TCR beta chain. The data stem from a study of cytomegalovirus exposure and HLA in healthy donors. In germline, CDR1 is SNHLY, CDR2 FYNNEI. After removal of 6 bases from V and 4 bases from J, the junction contained 4 bases not matched to a gene. The CDR3 totals 13 residues. The PCR made use of 60 Vbeta and 13 Jbeta primers. The assay was immunoSEQ multiplex PCR, and TCRdb's table has in-frame clones only and misses some. This table lists some 110,000 clones. V and J are TRBV2 and TRBJ1-2; 8 positions agree with TRBD1. The source material was PBMCs. The receptor's source is a man aged 30 to 45 in good health and CMV-seronegative. The CDR3 region is CASSLTGVYGYTF. The DNA for the CDR3 is TGTGCCAGCAGCCTGACAGGGGTCTATGGCTACACCTTC. Full variable domain (missing parts from reference TRBV2 and TRBJ1-2): EPEVTQTPSHQVTQMGQEVILRCVPISNHLYFYWYRQILGQKVEFLVSFYNNEISEKSEIFDDQFSVERPDGSNFTLKIRSTKLEDSAMYFCASSLTGVYGYTFGSGTRLTVV.